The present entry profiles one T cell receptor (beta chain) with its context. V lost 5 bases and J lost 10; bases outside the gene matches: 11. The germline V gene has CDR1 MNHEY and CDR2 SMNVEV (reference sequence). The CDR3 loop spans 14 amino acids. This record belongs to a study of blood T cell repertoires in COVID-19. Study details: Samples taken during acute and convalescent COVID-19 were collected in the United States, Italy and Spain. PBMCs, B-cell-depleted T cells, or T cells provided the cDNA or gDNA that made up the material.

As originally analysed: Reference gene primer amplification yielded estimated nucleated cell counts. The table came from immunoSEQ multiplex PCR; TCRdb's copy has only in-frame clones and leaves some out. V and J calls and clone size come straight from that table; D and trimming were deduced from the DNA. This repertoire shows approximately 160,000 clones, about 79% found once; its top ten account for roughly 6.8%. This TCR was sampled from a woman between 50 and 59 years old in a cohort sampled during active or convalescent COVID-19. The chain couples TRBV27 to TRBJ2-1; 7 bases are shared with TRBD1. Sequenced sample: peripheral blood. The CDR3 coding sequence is TGTGCCAGCAGTAACCAGGACAGGTCTGGCGAGCAGTTCTTC. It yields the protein CASSNQDRSGEQFF.